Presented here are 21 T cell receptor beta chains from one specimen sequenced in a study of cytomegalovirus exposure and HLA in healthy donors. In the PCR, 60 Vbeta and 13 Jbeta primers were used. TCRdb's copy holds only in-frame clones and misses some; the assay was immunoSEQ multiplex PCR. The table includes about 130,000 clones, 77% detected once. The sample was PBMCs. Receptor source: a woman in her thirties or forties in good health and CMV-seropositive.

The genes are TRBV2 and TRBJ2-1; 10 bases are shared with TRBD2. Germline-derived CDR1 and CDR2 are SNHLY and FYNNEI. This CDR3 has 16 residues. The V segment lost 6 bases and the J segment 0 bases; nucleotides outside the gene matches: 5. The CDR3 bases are TGTGCCAGCAGGGCTAGCGGGAGCGGCTCCTACAATGAGCAGTTCTTC. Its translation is CASRASGSGSYNEQFF.

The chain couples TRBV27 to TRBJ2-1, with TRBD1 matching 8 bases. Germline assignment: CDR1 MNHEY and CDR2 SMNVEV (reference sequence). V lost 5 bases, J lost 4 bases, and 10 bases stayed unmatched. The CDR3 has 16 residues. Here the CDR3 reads CASSLTGQGLYNEQFF. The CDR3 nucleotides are TGTGCCAGCAGTCTAACCGGACAGGGACTGTACAATGAGCAGTTCTTC.

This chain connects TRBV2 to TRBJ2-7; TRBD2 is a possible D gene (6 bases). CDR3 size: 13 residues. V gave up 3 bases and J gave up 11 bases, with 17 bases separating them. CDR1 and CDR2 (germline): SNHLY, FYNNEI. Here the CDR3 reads CASSEGTAAKEYF. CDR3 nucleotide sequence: TGTGCCAGCAGTGAGGGGACTGCCGCCAAGGAGTACTTC.

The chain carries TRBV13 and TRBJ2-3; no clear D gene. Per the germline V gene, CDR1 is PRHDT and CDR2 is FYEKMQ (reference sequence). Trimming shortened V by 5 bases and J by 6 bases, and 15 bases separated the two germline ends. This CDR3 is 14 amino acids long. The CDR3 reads CASSTTPLSDTQYF. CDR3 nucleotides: TGTGCCAGCAGCACGACTCCTCTTTCGGATACGCAGTATTTT. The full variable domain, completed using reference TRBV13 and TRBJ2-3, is AAGVIQSPRHLIKEKRETATLKCYPIPRHDTVYWYQQGPGQDPQFLISFYEKMQSDKGSIPDRFSAQQFSDYHSELNMSSLELGDSALYFCASSTTPLSDTQYFGPGTRLTVL.

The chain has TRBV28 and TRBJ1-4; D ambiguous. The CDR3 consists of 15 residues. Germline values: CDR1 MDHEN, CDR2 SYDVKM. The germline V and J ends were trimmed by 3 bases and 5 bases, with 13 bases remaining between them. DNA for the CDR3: TGTGCCAGCAGTTTTCGGGGTATGGTGAATGAAAAACTGTTTTTT. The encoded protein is CASSFRGMVNEKLFF.

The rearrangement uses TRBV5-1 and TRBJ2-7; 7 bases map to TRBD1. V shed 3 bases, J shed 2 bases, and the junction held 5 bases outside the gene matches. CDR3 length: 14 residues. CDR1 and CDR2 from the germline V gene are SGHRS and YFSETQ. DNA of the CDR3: TGCGCCAGCAGCTGGGGACAGTCCCCCTACGAGCAGTACTTC. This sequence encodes CASSWGQSPYEQYF.

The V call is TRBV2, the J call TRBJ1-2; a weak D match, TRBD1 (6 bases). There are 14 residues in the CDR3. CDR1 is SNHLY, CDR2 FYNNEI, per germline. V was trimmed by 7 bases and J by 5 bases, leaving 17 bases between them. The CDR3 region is CASILEAGVYGYTF. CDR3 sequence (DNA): TGTGCCAGCATTCTGGAGGCAGGGGTTTATGGCTACACCTTC.

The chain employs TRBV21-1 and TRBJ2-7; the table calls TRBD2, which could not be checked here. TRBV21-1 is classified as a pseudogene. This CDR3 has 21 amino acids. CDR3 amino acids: CASTAKTDYTPALGRFHEQYF. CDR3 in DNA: TGTGCCAGCACGGCAAAAACGGACTACACCCCGGCTTTGGGTAGGTTCCACGAGCAGTACTTC.

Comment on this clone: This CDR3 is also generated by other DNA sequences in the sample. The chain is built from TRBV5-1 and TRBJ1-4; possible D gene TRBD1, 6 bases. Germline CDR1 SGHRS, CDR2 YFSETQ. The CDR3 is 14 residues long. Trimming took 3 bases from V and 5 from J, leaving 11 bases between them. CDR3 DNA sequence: TGCGCCAGCAGCTCGGGACAAACCAATGAAAAACTGTTTTTT. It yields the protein CASSSGQTNEKLFF.

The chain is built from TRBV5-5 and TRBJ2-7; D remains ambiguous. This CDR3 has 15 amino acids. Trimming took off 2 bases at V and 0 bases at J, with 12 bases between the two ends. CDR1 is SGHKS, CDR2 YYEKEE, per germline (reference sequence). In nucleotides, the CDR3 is TGTGCCAGCAGCTTAGACCCGACTTTCTCCTACGAGCAGTACTTC. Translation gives CASSLDPTFSYEQYF.

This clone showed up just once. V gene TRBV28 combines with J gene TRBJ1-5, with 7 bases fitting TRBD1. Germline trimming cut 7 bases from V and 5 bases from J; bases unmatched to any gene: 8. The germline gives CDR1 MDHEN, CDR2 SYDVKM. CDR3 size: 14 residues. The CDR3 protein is CASTPTGAYQPQHF. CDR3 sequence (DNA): TGTGCCAGCACCCCTACAGGGGCATATCAGCCCCAGCATTTT.

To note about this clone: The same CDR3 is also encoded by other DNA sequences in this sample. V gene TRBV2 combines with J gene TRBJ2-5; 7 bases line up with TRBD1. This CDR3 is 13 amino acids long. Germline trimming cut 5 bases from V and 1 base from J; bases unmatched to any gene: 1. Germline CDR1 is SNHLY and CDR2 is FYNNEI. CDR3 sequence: CASSRDSQETQYF. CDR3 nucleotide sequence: TGTGCCAGCAGTAGGGACAGCCAAGAGACCCAGTACTTC.

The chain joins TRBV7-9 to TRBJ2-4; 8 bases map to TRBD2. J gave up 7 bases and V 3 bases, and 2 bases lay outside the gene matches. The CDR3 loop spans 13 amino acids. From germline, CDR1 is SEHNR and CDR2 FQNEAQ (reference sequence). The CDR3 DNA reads TGTGCCAGCAGCTTCGGGGGGGGGAACATTCAGTACTTC. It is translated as CASSFGGGNIQYF.

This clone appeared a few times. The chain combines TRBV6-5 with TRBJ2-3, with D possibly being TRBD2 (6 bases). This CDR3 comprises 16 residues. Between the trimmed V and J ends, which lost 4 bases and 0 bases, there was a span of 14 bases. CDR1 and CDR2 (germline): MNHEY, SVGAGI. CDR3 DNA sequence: TGTGCCAGCAGTTCTTTAGCGGATGCTAGCACAGATACGCAGTATTTT. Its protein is CASSSLADASTDTQYF.

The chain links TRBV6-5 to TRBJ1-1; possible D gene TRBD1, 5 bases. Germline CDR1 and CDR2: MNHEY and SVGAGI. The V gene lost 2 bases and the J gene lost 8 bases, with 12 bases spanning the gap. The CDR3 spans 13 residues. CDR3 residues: CASSYTGQLEAFF. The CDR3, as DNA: TGTGCCAGCAGTTACACAGGCCAGCTCGAAGCTTTCTTT.

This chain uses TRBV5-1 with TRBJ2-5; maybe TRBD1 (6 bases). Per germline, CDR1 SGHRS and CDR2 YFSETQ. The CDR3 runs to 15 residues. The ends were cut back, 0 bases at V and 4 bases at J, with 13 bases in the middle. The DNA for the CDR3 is TGCGCCAGCAGCTTGGGGGCAGGGGTAGGAGAGACCCAGTACTTC. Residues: CASSLGAGVGETQYF.

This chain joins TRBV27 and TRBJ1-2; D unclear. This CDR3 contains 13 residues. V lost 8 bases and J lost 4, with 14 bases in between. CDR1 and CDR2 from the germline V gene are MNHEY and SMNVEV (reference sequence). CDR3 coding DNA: TGTGCCAGCCGTCCCCACGGTTCCTATGGCTACACCTTC. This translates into CASRPHGSYGYTF.

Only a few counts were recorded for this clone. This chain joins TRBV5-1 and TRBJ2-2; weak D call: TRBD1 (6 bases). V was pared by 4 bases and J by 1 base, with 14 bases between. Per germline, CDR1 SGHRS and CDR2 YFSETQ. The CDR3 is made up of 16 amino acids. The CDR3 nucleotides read TGCGCCAGCAGCGCACTGAACAGGGAGAACACCGGGGAGCTGTTTTTT. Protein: CASSALNRENTGELFF.

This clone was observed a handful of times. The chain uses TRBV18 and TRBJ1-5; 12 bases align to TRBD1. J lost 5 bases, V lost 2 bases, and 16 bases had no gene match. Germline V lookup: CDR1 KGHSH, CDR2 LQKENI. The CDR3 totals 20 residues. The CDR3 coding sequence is TGTGCCAGCTCACCATCCCGCCGGGACAGGGGGCAGGATGGTGATCAGCCCCAGCATTTT. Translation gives CASSPSRRDRGQDGDQPQHF.

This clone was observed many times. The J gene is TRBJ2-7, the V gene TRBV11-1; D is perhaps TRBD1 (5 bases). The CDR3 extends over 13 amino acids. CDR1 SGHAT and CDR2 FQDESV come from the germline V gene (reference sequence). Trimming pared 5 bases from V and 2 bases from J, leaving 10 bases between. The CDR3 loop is CASSPRTTYEQYF. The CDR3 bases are TGTGCCAGCAGCCCCCGGACAACCTACGAGCAGTACTTC.

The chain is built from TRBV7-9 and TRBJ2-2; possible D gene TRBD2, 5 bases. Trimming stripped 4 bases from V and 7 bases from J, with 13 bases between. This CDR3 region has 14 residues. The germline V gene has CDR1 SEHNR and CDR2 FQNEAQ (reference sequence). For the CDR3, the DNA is TGTGCCAGCAGCTCCCCGCCGGGGAACGGGGAGCTGTTTTTT. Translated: CASSSPPGNGELFF.